This is a list of T cell receptor beta chains from one sample in a study of somatic mutations in cytotoxic T cells in rheumatoid arthritis. The method was immunoSEQ multiplex PCR; TCRdb's version includes in-frame clones alone and lacks a portion of them. The table shows approximately 9,400 clones, with around 80% occurring only once. Sequenced sample: CD8+ T cells sorted from blood. The origin of the receptors is an adult with rheumatoid arthritis. The CDR3 runs from the conserved cysteine through the conserved F or W. The D gene is left open where the match is weak. The size field is filled for only some rows; it gives once, few, many or a size class.

few,TRBV7-9,TRBJ2-7,-,TGTGCCAGCAGCTTAACGGCTCACTACGAGCAGTACTTC,CASSLTAHYEQYF
once,TRBV5-6,TRBJ2-2,-,TGTGCCAGCAGCTTGGTTCTGGGATTAAGCGGGGAGCTGTTTTTT,CASSLVLGLSGELFF
-,TRBV4-3,TRBJ2-5,TRBD1,TGCGCCAGCAGCCAAGGGACAGGGTGGGGGGAGACCCAGTACTTC,CASSQGTGWGETQYF
-,TRBV2,TRBJ2-2,TRBD1,TGTGCCAGCATTGATGTGCAGGGGGCGCGCGGGGAGCTGTTTTTT,CASIDVQGARGELFF
few,TRBV19,TRBJ1-2,-,TGTGCCAGTATTTCCGGGAATCGAGGCCCGATCTTC,CASISGNRGPIF
-,TRBV7-9,TRBJ2-7,-,TGTGCCAGCAGCTTCTCCCACGAGCAGTACTTC,CASSFSHEQYF
-,TRBV7-2,TRBJ2-1,-,TGTGCCAGCACCCTATACAATGAGCAGTTCTTC,CASTLYNEQFF
few,TRBV10-3,TRBJ2-7,-,TGTGCCATCAGTAAGGACAGAACCCCCTACGAGCAGTACTTC,CAISKDRTPYEQYF
-,TRBV4-1,TRBJ2-5,-,TGCGCCAGCAGCCAAGAGGAGGGGGTCCAAGAGACCCAGTACTTC,CASSQEEGVQETQYF
once,TRBV5-1,TRBJ2-1,-,TGCGCCAGCAGCTTGGAACAGGTCGAGGAGCAATACAATGAGCAGTTCTTC,CASSLEQVEEQYNEQFF
-,TRBV7-8,TRBJ2-1,-,TGTGCCAGCAGTCCCACGGGGACCTACAATGAGCAGTTCTTC,CASSPTGTYNEQFF
-,TRBV5-1,TRBJ1-1,-,TGCGCCAGCAGAGAGGGAAAGAACACTGAAGCTTTCTTT,CASREGKNTEAFF
once,TRBV6-1,TRBJ2-2,-,TGTGCCAGCAGTGAAATGGGCGGACATCTTGACACCGGGGAGCTGTTTTTT,CASSEMGGHLDTGELFF
medium-sized,TRBV5-6,TRBJ2-6,-,TGTGCCAGCAGCCGGGGCGACGTCCTGACTTTC,CASSRGDVLTF
-,TRBV11-3,TRBJ2-1,TRBD2,TGTGCCAGCAGCTTAGGGTTAGCGGGGTCCTACAATGAGCAGTTCTTC,CASSLGLAGSYNEQFF
-,TRBV4-3,TRBJ1-6,-,TGCGCCAGCAGCCAAGACAGGGCCATTTCACCCCTCCACTTT,CASSQDRAISPLHF
-,TRBV9,TRBJ1-4,-,TGTGCCAGCAGCGTAGAGGGGGGAGAGAATGAAAAACTGTTTTTT,CASSVEGGENEKLFF
-,TRBV27,TRBJ2-7,-,TGTGCCAGCAGTTTTCGTGGCCAGACCTACGAGCAGTACTTC,CASSFRGQTYEQYF
-,TRBV7-2,TRBJ2-7,TRBD1,TGTGCCAGCAGCACGACAGGGTACGAGCAGTACTTC,CASSTTGYEQYF
-,TRBV19,TRBJ2-1,-,TGTGCCAGTAGTATCCCAACATTCCCCCAGTTCTTC,CASSIPTFPQFF
-,TRBV13,TRBJ2-1,-,TGTGCCAGCAGCTTAGGGGGGGGTCCAGATGAGCAGTTCTTC,CASSLGGGPDEQFF
-,TRBV11-3,TRBJ2-2,TRBD1,TGTGCCAGCAACCCAATGGACAGGGGGCCCGGGGAGCTGTTTTTT,CASNPMDRGPGELFF
once,TRBV14,TRBJ2-7,-,TGTGCCAGCAGCCAAAACCCCGCGGCAGGCATGGAAAACGAGCAGTACTTC,CASSQNPAAGMENEQYF
-,TRBV11-2,TRBJ2-7,-,TGTGCCAGCAGCGGCAGCTCCTACGAGCAGTACTTC,CASSGSSYEQYF
-,TRBV9,TRBJ1-5,-,TGTGCCAGCAGCGTAGGGGGGAGCAATCAGCCCCAGCATTTT,CASSVGGSNQPQHF
-,TRBV4-1,TRBJ1-1,-,TGCGCCAGCAGCCAAGATATGGCGGGGGGGCTCAAGCCTGAAGCTTTCTTT,CASSQDMAGGLKPEAFF
once,TRBV5-6,TRBJ2-2,-,TGTGCCAGCAGCTTCGGGGACACCGGGGAGCTGTTTTTT,CASSFGDTGELFF
-,TRBV15,TRBJ2-5,TRBD2,TGTGCCACCAGCAGAGATAGCGGGGGGGCGGAGACCCAGTACTTC,CATSRDSGGAETQYF
few,TRBV19,TRBJ1-6,TRBD1,TGTGCCAGTGACCAGCAGGGACAGGGAGAGTCACCCCTCCACTTT,CASDQQGQGESPLHF
-,TRBV9,TRBJ2-2,-,TGTGCCAGCAGCGTAGGGGACACCGGGGAGCTGTTTTTT,CASSVGDTGELFF
once,TRBV2,TRBJ2-7,TRBD1,TGTGCCAGCAGACCCGTCCTCCCGGGACAGGGTTTCCACGAGCAGTACTTC,CASRPVLPGQGFHEQYF
-,TRBV5-1,TRBJ1-1,-,TGCGCCAGCGACATCGGCGGGGGCCGGACTGAAGCTTTCTTT,CASDIGGGRTEAFF
few,TRBV7-8,TRBJ2-7,-,TGTGCCAGCAGCCCGTATCAGGGTCCCTCCAACGAGCAGTACTTC,CASSPYQGPSNEQYF
-,TRBV19,TRBJ2-7,-,TGTGCCAGTAGTATCGGGACGTCCCCCGGTGACGAGCAGTACTTC,CASSIGTSPGDEQYF
-,TRBV9,TRBJ2-3,-,TGTGCCAGCAGCGTAGGAGGAGTTCACACAGATACGCAGTATTTT,CASSVGGVHTDTQYF
-,TRBV7-3,TRBJ2-2,-,TGTGCCAGCAGCTTGACCGGGGAGCTGTTTTTT,CASSLTGELFF
-,TRBV7-6,TRBJ2-2,-,TGTGCCAGCAGCTTATGGGACAACACCGGGGAGCTGTTTTTT,CASSLWDNTGELFF
-,TRBV9,TRBJ1-2,-,TGTGCCAGCAGCGTAGGTTTTGGGGCGAGCTATGGCTACACCTTC,CASSVGFGASYGYTF
-,TRBV7-6,TRBJ2-7,-,TGTGCCAGCAGCCCAGCAGGAGCCGAGCAGTACTTC,CASSPAGAEQYF
once,TRBV25-1,TRBJ1-2,-,TGTGCCAGCAGCCCAAGCGTAGGCAGAGCTAACTATGGCTACACCTTC,CASSPSVGRANYGYTF
-,TRBV5-8,TRBJ1-1,-,TGTGCCAGCAGCTTGGCCGGTCGGGGGGCTGAAGCTTTCTTT,CASSLAGRGAEAFF
-,TRBV7-9,TRBJ1-2,-,TGTGCCAGCAGCCTAGGGCCCCGTGGCTACACCTTC,CASSLGPRGYTF
once,TRBV20-1,TRBJ2-3,-,TGCAGTGCTGGGCGGGATACGCAGTATTTT,CSAGRDTQYF
once,TRBV19,TRBJ2-7,-,TGTGCCAGTAGTACAGGGACACGAAGTAATTACGAGCAGTACTTC,CASSTGTRSNYEQYF
-,TRBV4-2,TRBJ2-1,TRBD2,TGTGCCAGCAGCCAAGGCGGGGGGACCTTCAATGAGCAGTTCTTC,CASSQGGGTFNEQFF
few,TRBV19,TRBJ1-5,-,TGTGCCAGTAGTATAGGAGGCAATCAGCCCCAGCATTTT,CASSIGGNQPQHF
few,TRBV28,TRBJ1-5,-,TGTGCCAGCAGTTTACTGTCCGTAGTCAATCAGCCCCAGCATTTT,CASSLLSVVNQPQHF
-,TRBV5-4,TRBJ2-7,TRBD1,TGTGCCAGCAGCTCGACCAGGGGGAACCCCTACGAGCAGTACTTC,CASSSTRGNPYEQYF
once,TRBV6-1,TRBJ2-7,TRBD1,TGTGCCAGCAGTCACCTAGGGACAGGGGGCGACGAGCAGTACTTC,CASSHLGTGGDEQYF
-,TRBV10-3,TRBJ1-6,-,TGTGCCATCAAGGACGATTACTATAATTCACCCCTCCACTTT,CAIKDDYYNSPLHF
once,TRBV10-3,TRBJ2-7,TRBD1,TGTGCCATCGGGTGGGACAGGGGTTACGAGCAGTACTTC,CAIGWDRGYEQYF
-,TRBV11-2,TRBJ1-2,-,TGTGCCAGCAGCCCAGCCCTAGGGGTCAGGGTAAGAGGCTACACCTTC,CASSPALGVRVRGYTF
-,TRBV19,TRBJ2-7,-,TGTGCCAGTAGTATAGGGACAAGGAGCTCCTACGAGCAGTACTTC,CASSIGTRSSYEQYF
-,TRBV5-4,TRBJ2-7,TRBD1,TGTGCCAGCAGGTCCACAGGGGACTCCTACGAGCAGTACTTC,CASRSTGDSYEQYF
-,TRBV9,TRBJ2-7,-,TGTGCCAGCAGCGTAGCATGGGGGAACTACGAGCAGTACTTC,CASSVAWGNYEQYF
-,TRBV7-9,TRBJ1-2,-,TGTGCCAGCAGCCCATACCTGACACAAGCCAGGGGCTACACCTTC,CASSPYLTQARGYTF
few,TRBV27,TRBJ2-7,TRBD1,TGTGCCAGCAGTTCGGGACAGGGCTACGAGCAGTACTTC,CASSSGQGYEQYF
-,TRBV7-3,TRBJ1-4,-,TGTGCCAGCAGCTTAGGACCTAATGAAAAACTGTTTTTT,CASSLGPNEKLFF
-,TRBV29-1,TRBJ1-1,-,TGCAGCGTTGAGTTGGACAGAATGAACACTGAAGCTTTCTTT,CSVELDRMNTEAFF
-,TRBV5-5,TRBJ2-5,TRBD1,TGTGCCAGCAGCTGGGACAGGGGGGAAGAGACCCAGTACTTC,CASSWDRGEETQYF